This TCR beta chain derives from a study of monozygotic twins with cystic fibrosis. Study-level information: Approximately 3 micrograms of fragmented DNA underwent approximately 15 PCR cycles for library preparation. General study results and limits: Monozygotic CF twins shared more identical nucleotide clonotypes than unrelated patients.

Turning to this clone: Its target is unknown.

Sequencing was performed with immunoSEQ multiplex PCR; in TCRdb, only in-frame clones are kept and a portion is missing. The repertoire consists of under 11,000 clones, with roughly 96% occurring once and the leading ten covering about 0.79%. This CDR3 is 14 amino acids long. Germline CDR1 and CDR2: SEHNR and FQNEAQ (reference sequence). V shed 4 bases and J shed 3 bases, with 13 bases lying between them. The receptor was isolated from a boy between 10 and 17 years old with cystic fibrosis. This rearrangement joins TRBV7-9 to TRBJ2-7; perhaps TRBD2 as D (5 bases). Sequencing input: blood. The CDR3 coding sequence is TGTGCCAGCAGCTCGAGGGAAGGCATCTACGAGCAGTACTTC. Translation gives CASSSREGIYEQYF. Drawing the rest from reference TRBV7-9 and TRBJ2-7, the complete variable domain is DTGVSQNPRHKITKRGQNVTFRCDPISEHNRLYWYRQTLGQGPEFLTYFQNEAQLEKSRLLSDRFSAERPKGSFSTLEIQRTEQGDSAMYLCASSSREGIYEQYFGPGTRLTVT.